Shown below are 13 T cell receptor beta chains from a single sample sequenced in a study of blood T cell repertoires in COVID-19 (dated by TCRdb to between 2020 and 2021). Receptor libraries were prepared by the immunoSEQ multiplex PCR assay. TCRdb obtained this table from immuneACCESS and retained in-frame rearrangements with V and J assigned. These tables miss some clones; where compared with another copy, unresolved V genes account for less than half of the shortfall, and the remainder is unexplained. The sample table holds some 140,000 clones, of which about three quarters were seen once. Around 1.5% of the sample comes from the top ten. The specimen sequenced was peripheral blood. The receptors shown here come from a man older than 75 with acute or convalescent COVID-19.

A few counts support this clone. CDR3 sequence: CASSPSGTGGWSYGYTF. CDR3 coding DNA: TGTGCCAGCAGCCCTTCCGGGACAGGGGGCTGGAGCTATGGCTACACCTTC. The chain carries TRBV6-2 or TRBV6-3 and TRBJ1-2, with 12 bases identical to TRBD1. Germline V CDR1 and CDR2: MNHEY, SVGEGT. The CDR3 sequence is 17 residues long. J gave up 4 bases and V 6 bases, and 12 bases lay outside the gene matches.

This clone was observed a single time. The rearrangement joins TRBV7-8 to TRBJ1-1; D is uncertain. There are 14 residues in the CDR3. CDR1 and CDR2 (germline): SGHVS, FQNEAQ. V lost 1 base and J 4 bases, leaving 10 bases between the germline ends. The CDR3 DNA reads TGTGCCAGCAGCTTAGGGTTACAACGCACTGAAGCTTTCTTT. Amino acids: CASSLGLQRTEAFF.

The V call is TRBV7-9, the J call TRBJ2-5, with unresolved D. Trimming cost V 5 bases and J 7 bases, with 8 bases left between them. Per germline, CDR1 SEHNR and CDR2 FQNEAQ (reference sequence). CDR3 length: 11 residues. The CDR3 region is CASSLTGTQYF. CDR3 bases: TGTGCCAGCAGCCTCACGGGGACCCAGTACTTC.

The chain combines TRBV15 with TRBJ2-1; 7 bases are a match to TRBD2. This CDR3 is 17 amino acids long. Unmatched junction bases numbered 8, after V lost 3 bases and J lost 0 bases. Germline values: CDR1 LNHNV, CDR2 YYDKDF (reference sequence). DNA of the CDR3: TGTGCCACCAGCAGGGCGATGGGGGGGGGCTCCTACAATGAGCAGTTCTTC. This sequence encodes CATSRAMGGGSYNEQFF.

The CDR3, as DNA: TGTGCCAGCAGCCAAGACCGGGACAGTAACTATGGCTACACCTTC. It encodes CASSQDRDSNYGYTF. The rearrangement links TRBV4-2 to TRBJ1-2; 7 positions match TRBD1. Germline CDR1 and CDR2: LGHNA and YNFKEQ. The V gene end was trimmed by 0 bases and the J gene end by 1 base; junction bases not matched to a gene: 2. The CDR3 is 15 residues long.

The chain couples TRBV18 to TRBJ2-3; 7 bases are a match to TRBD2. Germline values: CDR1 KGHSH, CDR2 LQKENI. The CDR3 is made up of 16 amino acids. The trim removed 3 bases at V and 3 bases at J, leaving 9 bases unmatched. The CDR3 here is CASSPSSGEGTDTQYF. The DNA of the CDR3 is TGTGCCAGCTCACCTTCCAGCGGGGAAGGTACAGATACGCAGTATTTT.

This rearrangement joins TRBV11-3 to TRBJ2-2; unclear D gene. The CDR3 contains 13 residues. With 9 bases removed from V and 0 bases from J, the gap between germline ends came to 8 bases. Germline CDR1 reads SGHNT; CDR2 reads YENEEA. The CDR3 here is CASAQANTGELFF. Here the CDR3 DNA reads TGTGCCAGTGCACAAGCGAACACCGGGGAGCTGTTTTTT.

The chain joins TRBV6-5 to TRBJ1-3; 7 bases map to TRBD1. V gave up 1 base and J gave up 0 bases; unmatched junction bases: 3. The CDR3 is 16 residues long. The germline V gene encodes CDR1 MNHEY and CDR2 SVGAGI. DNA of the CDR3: TGTGCCAGCAGTTACTGGGACAGACTCTCTGGAAACACCATATATTTT. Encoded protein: CASSYWDRLSGNTIYF.

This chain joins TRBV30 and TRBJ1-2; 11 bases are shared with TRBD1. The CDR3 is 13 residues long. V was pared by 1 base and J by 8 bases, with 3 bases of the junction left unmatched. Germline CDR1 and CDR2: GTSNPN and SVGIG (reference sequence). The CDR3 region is CAWSAGQGGGYTF. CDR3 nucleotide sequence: TGTGCCTGGAGTGCGGGACAGGGGGGAGGCTACACCTTC.

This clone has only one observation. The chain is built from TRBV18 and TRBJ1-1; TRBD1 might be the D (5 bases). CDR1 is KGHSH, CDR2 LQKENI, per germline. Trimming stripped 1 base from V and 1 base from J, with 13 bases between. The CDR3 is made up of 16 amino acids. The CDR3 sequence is CASSPQQAVTNTEAFF. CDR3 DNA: TGTGCCAGCTCACCACAACAGGCAGTAACGAACACTGAAGCTTTCTTT.

In nucleotides, the CDR3 is TGCGCCAGCAGCTTGGAGACAGGGGGCGCCTACGAGCAGTACTTC. Protein sequence: CASSLETGGAYEQYF. V usage is TRBV5-1 and J usage is TRBJ2-7; TRBD1 matches at 10 bases. The CDR3 spans 15 residues. With 0 bases clipped from V and 2 bases from J, the junction kept 2 bases outside the gene matches. Germline V gene lookup returns CDR1 SGHRS and CDR2 YFSETQ.

DNA of the CDR3: TGTGCCAGCAGCTTAGTGGCGTCCAGGGAGACCCAGTACTTC. It translates to CASSLVASRETQYF. The genes are TRBV7-9 and TRBJ2-5; no firm D call. The CDR3 sequence is 14 residues long. Germline V gene lookup returns CDR1 SEHNR and CDR2 FQNEAQ (reference sequence). Trimming removed 1 base at V and 5 bases at J, with 11 bases between.

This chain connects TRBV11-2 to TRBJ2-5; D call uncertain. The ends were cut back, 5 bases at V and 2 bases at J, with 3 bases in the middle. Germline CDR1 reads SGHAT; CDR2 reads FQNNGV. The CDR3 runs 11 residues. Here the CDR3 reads CASSRQETQYF. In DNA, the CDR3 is TGTGCCAGCAGCCGGCAAGAGACCCAGTACTTC.